This is a list of T cell receptor beta chains from one sample in a study of blood T cell repertoires in COVID-19. Clones were read by immunoSEQ multiplex PCR, and TCRdb kept only the in-frame ones, dropping some. This sample has about 170,000 clones; around four fifths occur once, and the top ten carry about 3%. Sequenced material: peripheral blood. The source is a man aged 70 or older with acute or convalescent COVID-19. Both conserved end residues are part of each CDR3. The D gene is left open where the match is weak. Some rows mark clone size as missing; the rest say once, few, many or name a class of expanded clone.

.,many,TRBV29-1,TRBJ1-1,TGCAGCGTCCTTAGGAGCGGAGGCCCTGAAGCTTTCTTT,CSVLRSGGPEAFF
TRBD2,few,TRBV6-2/TRBV6-3,TRBJ2-7,TGTGCCAGCAGTTGGACAGGGTCCGGGACTAGCGGGAGTTACGAGCAGTACTTC,CASSWTGSGTSGSYEQYF
.,.,TRBV2,TRBJ2-7,TGTGCCAGCATCCGAACTACAGGGAGGCAGTACTTC,CASIRTTGRQYF
.,.,TRBV19,TRBJ1-4,TGTGCCAGTAGTATAGGAGGAATGCCCCAGGAAAAACTGTTTTTT,CASSIGGMPQEKLFF
TRBD1,.,TRBV6-1,TRBJ1-2,TGTGCCAGCAGTGACGGGACAGGGGGTGGCGGCTACACCTTC,CASSDGTGGGGYTF
TRBD1,.,TRBV5-1,TRBJ1-5,TGCGCCAGCAGCTCTACAGGGGATCAGCCCCAGCATTTT,CASSSTGDQPQHF
.,.,TRBV6-6,TRBJ2-7,TGTGCCAGCACGTTCCAAACAGGGACCGAGCAGTACTTC,CASTFQTGTEQYF
.,.,TRBV2,TRBJ1-2,TGTGCCAGCAGTGAATTTCAACAGGGCTTCTATGGCTACACCTTC,CASSEFQQGFYGYTF
.,few,TRBV10-3,TRBJ2-1,TGTGCCATTTCAGAGGATCATTCCTACAATGAGCAGTTCTTC,CAISEDHSYNEQFF
TRBD2,.,TRBV4-1,TRBJ2-3,TGCGCCAGCAGCCAAGATCGGACTAGCGGGGGGGCAGATACGCAGTATTTT,CASSQDRTSGGADTQYF
TRBD1,.,TRBV24-1,TRBJ2-1,TGTGCCACCAGTGACACCAACAGGGGAGATGAGCAGTTCTTC,CATSDTNRGDEQFF
.,few,TRBV7-6,TRBJ1-2,TGTGCCAGCAGCTTAATATCAGGGCAGGGCTACACCTTC,CASSLISGQGYTF
TRBD1,.,TRBV6-6,TRBJ1-3,TGTGCCAGCAGACCAACAGGGGGCTCTGGAAACACCATATATTTT,CASRPTGGSGNTIYF
.,few,TRBV9,TRBJ2-7,TGTGCCAGCAGCGTATCTAGCGCCTCCTACGAGCAGTACTTC,CASSVSSASYEQYF
.,.,TRBV6-6,TRBJ1-2,TGTGCCAGCAGTTACTCGCCGGGACTGGACTATGGCTACACCTTC,CASSYSPGLDYGYTF
TRBD1,few,TRBV6-1,TRBJ2-5,TGTGCCAGCAGTGAAGCGACAGGGCGGGAGACCCAGTACTTC,CASSEATGRETQYF
.,.,TRBV18,TRBJ1-5,TGTGCCAGCTCACCACCGGGGAGGCAGCCCCAGCATTTT,CASSPPGRQPQHF
.,few,TRBV19,TRBJ1-2,TGTGCCAGTAACCCGACGGGAGTTGTGGGGGGCTATGGCTACACCTTC,CASNPTGVVGGYGYTF
.,.,TRBV5-1,TRBJ2-3,TGCGCCAGCAGCTTAGAAACTAGAGGAACAGATACGCAGTATTTT,CASSLETRGTDTQYF
TRBD1,once,TRBV6-7,TRBJ1-5,TGTGCCAGCAGTTACCCCCGGGACAGGGACGGAGCCTTGGGTCCGCACCATTTT,CASSYPRDRDGALGPHHF
TRBD1,few,TRBV6-2/TRBV6-3,TRBJ2-5,TGTGCCAGCAGTTACCCTAGACAGGGCAGGGAGACCCAGTACTTC,CASSYPRQGRETQYF
TRBD1,.,TRBV6-5,TRBJ1-4,TGTGCCAGCAGTTACTCGAATCAGGGGGGTTTTGAAAAACTGTTTTTT,CASSYSNQGGFEKLFF
TRBD1,.,TRBV19,TRBJ1-2,TGTGCCAGTAGTATTAAGGGGGGACAGGGGCATCACTATGGCTACACCTTC,CASSIKGGQGHHYGYTF
TRBD2,.,TRBV6-5,TRBJ2-1,TGTGCCAGCAGGGGTGGACTAGCGGGAGGTGATGAGCAGTTCTTC,CASRGGLAGGDEQFF
.,.,TRBV10-3,TRBJ2-2,TGTGCCATCGCTGACGCGGGAAACACCGGGGAGCTGTTTTTT,CAIADAGNTGELFF
.,few,TRBV7-9,TRBJ1-2,TGTGCCAGCAGCTTACTCCTCGACTATGGCTACACCTTC,CASSLLLDYGYTF
TRBD1,.,TRBV18,TRBJ1-2,TGTGCCAGCCAGGACAGGGAGGGCTACACCTTC,CASQDREGYTF
.,.,TRBV11-3,TRBJ2-5,TGTGCCAGCACGGGGGGCCCCCAAGAGACCCAGTACTTC,CASTGGPQETQYF
.,.,TRBV11-2,TRBJ2-7,TGTGCCAGCAGCTTGACAACCTACGAGCAGTACTTC,CASSLTTYEQYF
.,once,TRBV19,TRBJ2-3,TGTGCCAGTAGTATATTAGCGGCCACAGATACGCAGTATTTT,CASSILAATDTQYF
.,.,TRBV12-3/TRBV12-4,TRBJ2-7,TGTGCCAGCAGTTTACCCCCACTGTACGAGCAGTACTTC,CASSLPPLYEQYF
.,.,TRBV24-1,TRBJ2-1,TGTGCCACTAGGGGGGACTACGCCTCCGATGAGCAGTTCTTC,CATRGDYASDEQFF
TRBD1,once,TRBV27,TRBJ2-2,TGTGCCAGCAACCTATCCGGGACAGGGGGCACCGGGGAGCTGTTTTTT,CASNLSGTGGTGELFF
.,.,TRBV19,TRBJ2-7,TGTGCCAGTAGTATTTCGGTCCGCTTCTACGAGCAGTACTTC,CASSISVRFYEQYF
TRBD2,.,TRBV9,TRBJ2-5,TGTGCCAGCAGCGCGGGACTAGCGGAAGAGACCCAGTACTTC,CASSAGLAEETQYF
TRBD1,.,TRBV11-3,TRBJ2-2,TGTGCCAGCAGCTTAGGACAGGGGAACACCGGGGAGCTGTTTTTT,CASSLGQGNTGELFF
.,.,TRBV2,TRBJ1-2,TGTGCCAGCAGTTCGGACAGCGTTTATGGCTACACCTTC,CASSSDSVYGYTF
TRBD2,.,TRBV28,TRBJ2-1,TGTGCCACCTACACTAGCGGGACTTACAATGAGCAGTTCTTC,CATYTSGTYNEQFF
.,.,TRBV18,TRBJ1-2,TGTGCCAGCTCACCACGTTCGGAGGATGGCTACACCTTC,CASSPRSEDGYTF